This is a list of T cell receptor beta chains from one sample in a study of blood T cell repertoires in COVID-19. This table comes from immunoSEQ multiplex PCR, and its TCRdb copy is limited to in-frame clones, with some not included. The profile shows 80,000 to 95,000 clones, about 80% of them singletons. The sequencing sample was made of peripheral blood. The receptors derive from a woman aged 45-65 years with acute or convalescent COVID-19. Both conserved end residues are trimmed from each CDR3. Size is omitted from some rows. Given values are once, few, many or a class for expanded clones.

v_gene	abundance	len	j_gene	CDR3aa
TRBV6-5	NA	10	TRBJ1-4	ASGNGREKLF
TRBV10-3	NA	12	TRBJ2-1	AISGTGNGNEQF
TRBV5-5	NA	13	TRBJ2-3	ASSPQEVEIDTQY
TRBV5-5	NA	13	TRBJ2-3	ASSSTSGYTDTQY
TRBV5-6	NA	13	TRBJ2-7	ASSLPGQGHYEQY
TRBV6-5	NA	13	TRBJ1-1	ASSYAGQMNTEAF
TRBV6-5	NA	11	TRBJ1-5	ASSRDSLGPQH
TRBV11-2	few	14	TRBJ1-4	ASSPRARVTNEKLF
TRBV10-2	few	13	TRBJ1-5	ASSDDNARNQPQH
TRBV27	NA	8	TRBJ1-5	ANPSGPQH
TRBV19	once	12	TRBJ1-1	ASSRRGQNTEAF
TRBV4-3	NA	11	TRBJ1-2	ASSQDRRPMRT
TRBV29-1	NA	11	TRBJ2-7	SVGLGLSYEQY
TRBV28	NA	12	TRBJ2-3	ASSSSYPRDTQY
TRBV28	NA	14	TRBJ1-5	ASSLSFPGNGQPQH
TRBV6-2/TRBV6-3	NA	13	TRBJ2-7	ASSSPGHDSYEQY
TRBV7-2	NA	15	TRBJ2-3	ASSPYAGTVSTDTQY
TRBV24-1	NA	13	TRBJ2-1	ATSYPSGGSNEQF
TRBV27	few	11	TRBJ1-1	ASTRGRNTEAF
TRBV24-1	NA	11	TRBJ1-6	ATSIGAESPLH
TRBV5-4	few	13	TRBJ1-1	ASSFGQGMNTEAF
TRBV7-2	NA	14	TRBJ2-7	ASSSQADSSSYEQY
TRBV19	NA	11	TRBJ1-4	ASSIDKAGKLF
TRBV7-9	NA	13	TRBJ1-1	ASSRIGTGGQGAF
TRBV7-9	NA	12	TRBJ1-5	ASSLGGLTQPQH
TRBV7-2	NA	13	TRBJ2-7	ASSLAGQGPHEQY
TRBV29-1	NA	11	TRBJ2-7	SVRSPGTAEQY
TRBV7-2	NA	13	TRBJ1-3	ASSLEGQGGNTIY
TRBV7-2	NA	11	TRBJ1-5	ASSLEEDQPQH